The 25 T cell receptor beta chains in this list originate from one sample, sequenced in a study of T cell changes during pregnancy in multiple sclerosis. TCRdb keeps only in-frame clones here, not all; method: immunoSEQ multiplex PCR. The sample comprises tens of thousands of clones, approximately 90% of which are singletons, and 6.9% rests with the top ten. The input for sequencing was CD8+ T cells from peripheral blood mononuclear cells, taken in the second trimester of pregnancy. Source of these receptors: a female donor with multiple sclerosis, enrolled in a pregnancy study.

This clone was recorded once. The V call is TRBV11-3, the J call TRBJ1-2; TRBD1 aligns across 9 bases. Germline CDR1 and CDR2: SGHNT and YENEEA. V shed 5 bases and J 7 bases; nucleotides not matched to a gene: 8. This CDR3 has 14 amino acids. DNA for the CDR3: TGTGCCAGCAGCCCTCGGACAGGGGCGGCTGGCTACACCTTC. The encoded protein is CASSPRTGAAGYTF.

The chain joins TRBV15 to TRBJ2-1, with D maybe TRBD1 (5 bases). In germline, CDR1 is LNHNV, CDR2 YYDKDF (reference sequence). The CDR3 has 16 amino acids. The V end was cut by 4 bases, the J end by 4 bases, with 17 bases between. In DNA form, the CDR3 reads TGTGCCACCAGCAACCCCCATATGACAGATTACAATGAGCAGTTCTTC. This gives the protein CATSNPHMTDYNEQFF.

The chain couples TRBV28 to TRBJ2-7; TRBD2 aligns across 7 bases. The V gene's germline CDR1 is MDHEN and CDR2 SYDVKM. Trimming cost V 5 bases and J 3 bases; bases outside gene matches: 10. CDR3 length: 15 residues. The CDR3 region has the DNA TGTGCCAGCAGTCCCCGACTAGCTGAGGGCTACGAGCAGTACTTC. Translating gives CASSPRLAEGYEQYF.

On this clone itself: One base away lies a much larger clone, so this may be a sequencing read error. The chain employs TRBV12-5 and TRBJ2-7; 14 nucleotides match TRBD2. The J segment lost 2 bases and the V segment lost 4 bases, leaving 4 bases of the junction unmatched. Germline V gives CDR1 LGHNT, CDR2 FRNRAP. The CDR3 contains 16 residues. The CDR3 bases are TGTGCTAGTGGTTCCGAGACTAGCGGGGGGGCCTACGAGCAGTACTTC. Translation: CASGSETSGGAYEQYF.

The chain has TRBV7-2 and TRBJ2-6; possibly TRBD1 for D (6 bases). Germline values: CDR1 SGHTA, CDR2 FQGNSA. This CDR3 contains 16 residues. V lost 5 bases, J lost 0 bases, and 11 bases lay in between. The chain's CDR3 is CASSPDSLSGANVLTF. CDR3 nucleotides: TGTGCCAGCAGCCCGGACAGCCTCTCTGGGGCCAACGTCCTGACTTTC.

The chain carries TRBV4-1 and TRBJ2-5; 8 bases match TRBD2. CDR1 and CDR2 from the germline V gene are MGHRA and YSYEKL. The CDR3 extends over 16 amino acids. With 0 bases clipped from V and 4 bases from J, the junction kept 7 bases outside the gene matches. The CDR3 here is CASSQDWGLEAETQYF. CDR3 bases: TGCGCCAGCAGCCAAGATTGGGGACTAGAGGCAGAGACCCAGTACTTC.

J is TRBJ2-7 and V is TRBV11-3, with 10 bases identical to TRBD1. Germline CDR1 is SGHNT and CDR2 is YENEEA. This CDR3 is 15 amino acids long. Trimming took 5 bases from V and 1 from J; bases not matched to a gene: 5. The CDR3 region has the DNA TGTGCCAGCAGCAGCCAGGGACAGGGGTCCTACGAGCAGTACTTC. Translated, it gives CASSSQGQGSYEQYF.

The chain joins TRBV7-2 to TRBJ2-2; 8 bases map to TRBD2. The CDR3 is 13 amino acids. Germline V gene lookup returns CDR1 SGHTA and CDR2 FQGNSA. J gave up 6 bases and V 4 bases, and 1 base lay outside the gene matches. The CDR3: CASSSGLAGELFF. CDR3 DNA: TGTGCCAGCAGCTCGGGACTAGCCGGGGAGCTGTTTTTT.

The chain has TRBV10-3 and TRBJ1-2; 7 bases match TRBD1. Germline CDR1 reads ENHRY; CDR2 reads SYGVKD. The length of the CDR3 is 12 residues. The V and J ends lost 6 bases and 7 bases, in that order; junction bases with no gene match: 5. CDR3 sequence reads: CAISQGDSGYTF. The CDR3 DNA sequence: TGTGCCATCAGCCAAGGGGACAGTGGCTACACCTTC.

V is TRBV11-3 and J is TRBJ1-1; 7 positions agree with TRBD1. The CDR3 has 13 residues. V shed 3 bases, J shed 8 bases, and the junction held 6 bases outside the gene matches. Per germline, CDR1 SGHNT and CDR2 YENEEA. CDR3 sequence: CASSLADREEAFF. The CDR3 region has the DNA TGTGCCAGCAGCTTGGCAGACAGGGAAGAAGCTTTCTTT.

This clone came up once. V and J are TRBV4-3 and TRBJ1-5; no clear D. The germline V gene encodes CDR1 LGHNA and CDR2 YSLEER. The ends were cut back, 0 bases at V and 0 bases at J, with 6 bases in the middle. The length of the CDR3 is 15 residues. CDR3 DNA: TGCGCCAGCAGCCAAGATTGGAGTAGCAATCAGCCCCAGCATTTT. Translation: CASSQDWSSNQPQHF.

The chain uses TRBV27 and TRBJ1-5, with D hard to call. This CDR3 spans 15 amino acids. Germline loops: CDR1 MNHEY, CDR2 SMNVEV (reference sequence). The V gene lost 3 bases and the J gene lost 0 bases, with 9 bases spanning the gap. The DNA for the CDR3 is TGTGCCAGCAGTTTGTTGGCAGATAGCAATCAGCCCCAGCATTTT. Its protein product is CASSLLADSNQPQHF.

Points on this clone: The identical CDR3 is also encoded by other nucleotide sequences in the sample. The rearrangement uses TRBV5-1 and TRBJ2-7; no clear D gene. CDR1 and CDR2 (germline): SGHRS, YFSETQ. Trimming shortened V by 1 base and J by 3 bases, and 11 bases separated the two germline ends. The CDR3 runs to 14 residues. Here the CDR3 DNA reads TGCGCCAGCAGCTTGAAGGCAGGTTTCTACGAGCAGTACTTC. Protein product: CASSLKAGFYEQYF.

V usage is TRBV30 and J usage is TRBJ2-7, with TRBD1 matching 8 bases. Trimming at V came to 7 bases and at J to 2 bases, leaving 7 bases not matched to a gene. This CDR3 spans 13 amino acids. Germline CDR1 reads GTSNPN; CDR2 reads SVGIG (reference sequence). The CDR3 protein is CAYPQGAAYEQYF. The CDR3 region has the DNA TGTGCCTACCCGCAGGGGGCAGCCTACGAGCAGTACTTC.

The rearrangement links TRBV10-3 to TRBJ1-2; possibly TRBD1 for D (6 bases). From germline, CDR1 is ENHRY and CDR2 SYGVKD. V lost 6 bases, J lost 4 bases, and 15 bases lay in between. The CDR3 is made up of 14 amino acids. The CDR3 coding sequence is TGTGCCATCAGGCTAAACAGGGAAATCTATGGCTACACCTTC. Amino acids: CAIRLNREIYGYTF.

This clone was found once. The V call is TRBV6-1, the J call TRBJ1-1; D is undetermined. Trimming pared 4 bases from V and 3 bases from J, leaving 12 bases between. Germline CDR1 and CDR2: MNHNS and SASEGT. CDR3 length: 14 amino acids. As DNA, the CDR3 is TGTGCCAGCAGTGTGAGGGATAGCCACACTGAAGCTTTCTTT. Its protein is CASSVRDSHTEAFF.

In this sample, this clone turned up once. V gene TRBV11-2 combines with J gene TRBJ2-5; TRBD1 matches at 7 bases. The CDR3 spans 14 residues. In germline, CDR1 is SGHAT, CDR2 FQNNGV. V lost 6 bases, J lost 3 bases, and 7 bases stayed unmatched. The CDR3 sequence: CASRPTGTEETQYF. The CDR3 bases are TGTGCCAGCAGGCCTACCGGGACAGAAGAGACCCAGTACTTC.

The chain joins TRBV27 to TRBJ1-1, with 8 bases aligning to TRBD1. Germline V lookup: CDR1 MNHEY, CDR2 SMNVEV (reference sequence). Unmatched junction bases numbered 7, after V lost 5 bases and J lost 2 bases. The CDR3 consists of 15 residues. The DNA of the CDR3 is TGTGCCAGCAGTCCCGGACAGGGTTTCAACACTGAAGCTTTCTTT. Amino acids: CASSPGQGFNTEAFF.

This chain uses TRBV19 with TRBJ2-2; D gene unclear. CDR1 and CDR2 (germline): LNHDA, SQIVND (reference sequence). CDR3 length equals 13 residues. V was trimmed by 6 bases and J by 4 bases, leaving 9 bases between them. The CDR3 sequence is CASSLPTTGELFF. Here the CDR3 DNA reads TGTGCCAGTAGCCTACCTACCACCGGGGAGCTGTTTTTT.

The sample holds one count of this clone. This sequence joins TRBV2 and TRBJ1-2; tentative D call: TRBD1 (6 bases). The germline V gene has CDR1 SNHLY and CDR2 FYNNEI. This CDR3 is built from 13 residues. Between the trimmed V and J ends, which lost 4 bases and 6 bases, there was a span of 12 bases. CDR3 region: CASSAGAYDGYTF. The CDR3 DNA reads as TGTGCCAGCAGTGCAGGGGCCTACGATGGCTACACCTTC.

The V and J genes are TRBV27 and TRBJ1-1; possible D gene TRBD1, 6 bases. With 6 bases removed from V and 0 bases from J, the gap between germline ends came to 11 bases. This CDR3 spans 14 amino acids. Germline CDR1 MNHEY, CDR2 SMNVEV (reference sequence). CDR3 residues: CASSLTGMNTEAFF. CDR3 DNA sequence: TGTGCCAGCAGCCTAACAGGGATGAACACTGAAGCTTTCTTT.

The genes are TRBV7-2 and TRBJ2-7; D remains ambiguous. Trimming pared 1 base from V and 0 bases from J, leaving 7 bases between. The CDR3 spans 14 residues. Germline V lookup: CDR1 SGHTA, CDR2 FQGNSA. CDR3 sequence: CASSLVASSYEQYF. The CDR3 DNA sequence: TGTGCCAGCAGCTTAGTCGCTAGCTCCTACGAGCAGTACTTC.

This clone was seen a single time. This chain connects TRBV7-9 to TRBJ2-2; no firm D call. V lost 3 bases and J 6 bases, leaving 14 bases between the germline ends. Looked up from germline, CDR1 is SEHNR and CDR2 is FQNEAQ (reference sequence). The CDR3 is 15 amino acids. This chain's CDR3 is CASSFPPEAAGELFF. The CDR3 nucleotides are TGTGCCAGCAGCTTTCCCCCCGAGGCTGCCGGGGAGCTGTTTTTT.

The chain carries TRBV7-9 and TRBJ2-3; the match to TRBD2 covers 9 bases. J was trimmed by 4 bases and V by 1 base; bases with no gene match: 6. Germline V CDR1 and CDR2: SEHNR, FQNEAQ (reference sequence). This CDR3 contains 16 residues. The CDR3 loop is CASSLEISGSSDTQYF. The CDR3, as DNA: TGTGCCAGCAGCTTAGAGATTAGCGGGAGTTCAGATACGCAGTATTTT.

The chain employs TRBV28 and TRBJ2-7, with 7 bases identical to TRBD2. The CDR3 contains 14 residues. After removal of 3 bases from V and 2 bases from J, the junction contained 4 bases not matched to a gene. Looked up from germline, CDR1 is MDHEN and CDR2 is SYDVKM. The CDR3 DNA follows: TGTGCCAGCAGTTTTACGGGGGGAACCTACGAGCAGTACTTC. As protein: CASSFTGGTYEQYF.